The source of this TCR beta chain is a study of technical replicates of blood from several donors. The table came from immunoSEQ multiplex PCR; TCRdb's copy has only in-frame clones and leaves some out. The sample yields under 95,000 clones, about nine tenths seen once. Trimming stripped 4 bases from V and 4 bases from J, with 11 bases between. CDR1 and CDR2 (germline): SGHNT, YYREEE (reference sequence). There are 13 residues in the CDR3. This rearrangement joins TRBV5-4 to TRBJ1-2; D unresolved. The sample consisted of T cells isolated from PBMCs. This clonotype originated in a human donor in good health. The CDR3 DNA is TGTGCCAGCAGCGAGCCGGGGTCCTATGGCTACACCTTC. It translates to CASSEPGSYGYTF.